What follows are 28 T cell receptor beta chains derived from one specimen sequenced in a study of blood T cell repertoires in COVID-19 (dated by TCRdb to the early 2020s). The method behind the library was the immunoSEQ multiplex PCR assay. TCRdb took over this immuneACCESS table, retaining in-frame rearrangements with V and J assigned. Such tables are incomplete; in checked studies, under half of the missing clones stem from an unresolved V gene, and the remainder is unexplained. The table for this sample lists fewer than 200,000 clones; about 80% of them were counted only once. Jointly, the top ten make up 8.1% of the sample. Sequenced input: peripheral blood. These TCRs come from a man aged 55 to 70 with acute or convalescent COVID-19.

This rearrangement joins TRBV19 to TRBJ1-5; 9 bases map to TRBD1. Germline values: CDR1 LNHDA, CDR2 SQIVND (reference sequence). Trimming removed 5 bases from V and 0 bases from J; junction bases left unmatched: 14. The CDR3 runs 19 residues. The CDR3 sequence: CASSVLPGTGSYSNQPQHF. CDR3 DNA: TGTGCCAGTAGTGTTCTTCCCGGGACAGGGTCCTATAGCAATCAGCCCCAGCATTTT.

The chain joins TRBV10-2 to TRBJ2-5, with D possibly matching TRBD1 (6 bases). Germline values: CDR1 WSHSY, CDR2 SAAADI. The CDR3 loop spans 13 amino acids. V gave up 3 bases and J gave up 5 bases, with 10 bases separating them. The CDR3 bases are TGCGCCAGCAGTGACCAGGGGTGGGAGACCCAGTACTTC. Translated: CASSDQGWETQYF.

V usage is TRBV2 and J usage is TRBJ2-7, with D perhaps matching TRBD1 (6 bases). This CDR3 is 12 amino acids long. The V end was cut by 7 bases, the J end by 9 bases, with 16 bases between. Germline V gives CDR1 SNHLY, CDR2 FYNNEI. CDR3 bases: TGTGCCAGCACCTGGGACATCGGTTTGCAGTACTTC. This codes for CASTWDIGLQYF.

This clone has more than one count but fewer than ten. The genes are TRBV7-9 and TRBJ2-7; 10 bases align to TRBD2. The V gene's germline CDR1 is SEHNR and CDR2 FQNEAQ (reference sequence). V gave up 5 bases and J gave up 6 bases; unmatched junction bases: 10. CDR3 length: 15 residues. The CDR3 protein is CASSPVSSGGPEQYF. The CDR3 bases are TGTGCCAGCAGCCCCGTCTCTAGCGGGGGTCCCGAGCAGTACTTC. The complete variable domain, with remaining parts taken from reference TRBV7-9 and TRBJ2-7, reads DTGVSQNPRHKITKRGQNVTFRCDPISEHNRLYWYRQTLGQGPEFLTYFQNEAQLEKSRLLSDRFSAERPKGSFSTLEIQRTEQGDSAMYLCASSPVSSGGPEQYFGPGTRLTVT.

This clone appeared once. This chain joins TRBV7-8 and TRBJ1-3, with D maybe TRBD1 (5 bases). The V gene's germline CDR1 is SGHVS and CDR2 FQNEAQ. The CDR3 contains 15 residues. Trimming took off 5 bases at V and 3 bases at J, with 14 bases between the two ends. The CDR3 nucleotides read TGTGCCAGCAGCAGCCAACAGGTTTATGGAAACACCATATATTTT. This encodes CASSSQQVYGNTIYF.

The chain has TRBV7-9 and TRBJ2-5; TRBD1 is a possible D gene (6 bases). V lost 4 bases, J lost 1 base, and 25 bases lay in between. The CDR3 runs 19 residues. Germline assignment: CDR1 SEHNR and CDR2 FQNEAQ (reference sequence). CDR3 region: CASSSTYRRVGGFQETQYF. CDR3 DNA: TGTGCCAGCAGCTCGACCTATCGCAGGGTAGGGGGTTTCCAAGAGACCCAGTACTTC.

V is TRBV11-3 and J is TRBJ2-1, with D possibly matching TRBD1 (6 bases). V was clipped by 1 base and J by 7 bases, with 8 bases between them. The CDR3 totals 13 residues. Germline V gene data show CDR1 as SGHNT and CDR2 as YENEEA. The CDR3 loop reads CASSLGGQNEQFF. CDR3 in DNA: TGTGCCAGCAGCTTAGGAGGACAGAATGAGCAGTTCTTC.

The DNA for the CDR3 is TGTGCCAGCAGCCAACAGGGGGCCTCGAGCGGCTACACCTTC. Its protein product is CASSQQGASSGYTF. V is TRBV5-6 and J is TRBJ1-2; 9 bases map to TRBD1. With 4 bases clipped from V and 8 bases from J, the junction kept 9 bases outside the gene matches. Germline V CDR1 and CDR2: SGHDT, YYEEEE. This CDR3 is 14 amino acids long.

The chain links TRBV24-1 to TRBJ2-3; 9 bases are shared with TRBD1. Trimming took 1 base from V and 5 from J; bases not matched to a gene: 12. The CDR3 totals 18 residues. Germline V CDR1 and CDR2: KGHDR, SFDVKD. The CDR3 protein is CATSDFFGTGFGEDTQYF. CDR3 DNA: TGTGCCACCAGTGATTTTTTCGGGACAGGGTTCGGAGAAGATACGCAGTATTTT.

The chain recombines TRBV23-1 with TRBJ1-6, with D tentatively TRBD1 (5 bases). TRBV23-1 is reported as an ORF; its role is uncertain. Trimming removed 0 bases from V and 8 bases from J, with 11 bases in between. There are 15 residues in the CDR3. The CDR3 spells CASSQSDRSHSPLHF. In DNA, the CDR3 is TGCGCCAGCAGTCAATCAGACAGATCCCATTCACCCCTCCACTTT.

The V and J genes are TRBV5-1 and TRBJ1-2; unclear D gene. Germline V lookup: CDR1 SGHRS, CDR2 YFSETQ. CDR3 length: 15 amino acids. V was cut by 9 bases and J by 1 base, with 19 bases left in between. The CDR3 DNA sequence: TGCGCCACCAAGGCGGGCGGGGAAAGTAACTATGGCTACACCTTC. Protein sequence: CATKAGGESNYGYTF.

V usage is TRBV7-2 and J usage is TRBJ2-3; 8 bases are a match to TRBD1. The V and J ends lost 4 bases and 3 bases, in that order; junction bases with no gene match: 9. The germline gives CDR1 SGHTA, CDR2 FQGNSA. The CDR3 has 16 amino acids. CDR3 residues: CASSSSRGRGTDTQYF. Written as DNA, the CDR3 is TGTGCCAGCAGCTCAAGCAGGGGGCGCGGGACAGATACGCAGTATTTT.

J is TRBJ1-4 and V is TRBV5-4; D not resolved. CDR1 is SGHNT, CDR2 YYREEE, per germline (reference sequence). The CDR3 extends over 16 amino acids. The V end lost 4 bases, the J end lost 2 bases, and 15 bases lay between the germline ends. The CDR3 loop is CASSPTHGYTNEKLFF. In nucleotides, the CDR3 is TGTGCCAGCAGCCCTACGCACGGTTACACTAATGAAAAACTGTTTTTT.

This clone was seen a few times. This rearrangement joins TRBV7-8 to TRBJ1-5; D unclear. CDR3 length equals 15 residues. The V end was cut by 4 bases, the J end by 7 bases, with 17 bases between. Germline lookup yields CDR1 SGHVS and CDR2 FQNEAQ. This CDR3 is CASSSTENTGQPQHF. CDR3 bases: TGTGCCAGCAGCTCCACTGAAAACACGGGGCAGCCCCAGCATTTT.

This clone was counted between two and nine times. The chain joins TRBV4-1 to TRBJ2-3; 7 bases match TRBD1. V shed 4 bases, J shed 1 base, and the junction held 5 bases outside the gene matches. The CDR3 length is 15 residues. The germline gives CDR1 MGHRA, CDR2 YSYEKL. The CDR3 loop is CASSPRDSRTDTQYF. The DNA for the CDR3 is TGCGCCAGCAGCCCCCGGGACAGCCGCACAGATACGCAGTATTTT.

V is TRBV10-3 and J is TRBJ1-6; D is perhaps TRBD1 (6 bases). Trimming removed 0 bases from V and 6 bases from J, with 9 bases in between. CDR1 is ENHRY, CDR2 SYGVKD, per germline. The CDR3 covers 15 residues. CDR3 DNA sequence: TGTGCCATCAGTGAGTCGTTGGACAGTAATTCACCCCTCCACTTT. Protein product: CAISESLDSNSPLHF.

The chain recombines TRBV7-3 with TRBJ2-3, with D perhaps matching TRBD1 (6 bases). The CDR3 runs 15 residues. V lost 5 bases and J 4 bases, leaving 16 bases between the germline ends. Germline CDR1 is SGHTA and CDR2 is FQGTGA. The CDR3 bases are TGTGCCAGCAGCCCCTCCCAGGGGATAGCAGATACGCAGTATTTT. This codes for CASSPSQGIADTQYF.

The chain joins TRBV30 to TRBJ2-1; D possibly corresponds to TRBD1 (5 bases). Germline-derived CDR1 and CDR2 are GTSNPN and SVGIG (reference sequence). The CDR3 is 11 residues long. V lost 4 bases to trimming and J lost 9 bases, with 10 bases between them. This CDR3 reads CAWTGMGEQFF. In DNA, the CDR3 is TGTGCCTGGACAGGGATGGGTGAGCAGTTCTTC.

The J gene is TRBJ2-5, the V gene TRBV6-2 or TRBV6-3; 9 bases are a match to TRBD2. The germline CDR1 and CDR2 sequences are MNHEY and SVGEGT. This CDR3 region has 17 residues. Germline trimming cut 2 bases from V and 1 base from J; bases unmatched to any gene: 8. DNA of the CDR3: TGTGCCAGCAGTTACCCCCAGGGACTAGCTTCCCAAGAGACCCAGTACTTC. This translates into CASSYPQGLASQETQYF.

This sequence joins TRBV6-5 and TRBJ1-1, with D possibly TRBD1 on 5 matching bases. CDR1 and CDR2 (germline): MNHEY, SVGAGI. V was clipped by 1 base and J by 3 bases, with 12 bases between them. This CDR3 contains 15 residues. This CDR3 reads CASSYWGRRDTEAFF. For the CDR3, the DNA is TGTGCCAGCAGTTACTGGGGCCGGAGAGACACTGAAGCTTTCTTT.

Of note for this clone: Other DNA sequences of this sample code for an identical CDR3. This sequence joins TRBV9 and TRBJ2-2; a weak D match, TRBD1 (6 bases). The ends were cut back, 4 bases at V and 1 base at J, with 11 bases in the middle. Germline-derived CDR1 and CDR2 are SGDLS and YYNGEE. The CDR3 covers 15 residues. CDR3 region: CASSSYRVNTGELFF. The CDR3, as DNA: TGTGCCAGCAGCTCGTACAGGGTGAACACCGGGGAGCTGTTTTTT.

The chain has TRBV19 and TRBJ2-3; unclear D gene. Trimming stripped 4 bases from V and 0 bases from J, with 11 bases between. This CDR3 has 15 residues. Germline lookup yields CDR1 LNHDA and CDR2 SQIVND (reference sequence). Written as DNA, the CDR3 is TGTGCCAGTAGTACTGTGGCCACGAGCACAGATACGCAGTATTTT. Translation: CASSTVATSTDTQYF.

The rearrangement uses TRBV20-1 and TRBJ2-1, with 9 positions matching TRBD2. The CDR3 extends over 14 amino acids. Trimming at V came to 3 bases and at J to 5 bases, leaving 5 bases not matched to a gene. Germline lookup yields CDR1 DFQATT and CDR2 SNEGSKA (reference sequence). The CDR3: CSASLRGGNNEQFF. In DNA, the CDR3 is TGCAGTGCTAGTCTGCGGGGGGGGAACAATGAGCAGTTCTTC.

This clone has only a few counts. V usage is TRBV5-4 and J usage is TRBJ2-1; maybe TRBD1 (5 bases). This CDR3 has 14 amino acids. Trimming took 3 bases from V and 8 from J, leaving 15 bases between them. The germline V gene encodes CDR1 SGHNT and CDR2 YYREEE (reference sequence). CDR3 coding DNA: TGTGCCAGCAGCTGGGGCACAGGAGTCGATGAGCAGTTCTTC. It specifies CASSWGTGVDEQFF.

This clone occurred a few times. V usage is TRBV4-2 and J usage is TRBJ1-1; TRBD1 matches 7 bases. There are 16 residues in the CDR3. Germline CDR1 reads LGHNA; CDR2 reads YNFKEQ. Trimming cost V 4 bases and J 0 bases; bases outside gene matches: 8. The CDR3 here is CASSRNRGGMNTEAFF. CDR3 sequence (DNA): TGTGCCAGCAGCCGAAACAGGGGAGGTATGAACACTGAAGCTTTCTTT.

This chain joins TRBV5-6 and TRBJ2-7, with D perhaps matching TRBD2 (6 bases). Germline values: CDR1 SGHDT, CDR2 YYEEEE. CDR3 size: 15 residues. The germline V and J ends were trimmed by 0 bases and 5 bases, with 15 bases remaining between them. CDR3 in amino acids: CASSLALTGGHEQYF. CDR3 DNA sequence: TGTGCCAGCAGCTTGGCCTTGACCGGGGGTCACGAGCAGTACTTC.

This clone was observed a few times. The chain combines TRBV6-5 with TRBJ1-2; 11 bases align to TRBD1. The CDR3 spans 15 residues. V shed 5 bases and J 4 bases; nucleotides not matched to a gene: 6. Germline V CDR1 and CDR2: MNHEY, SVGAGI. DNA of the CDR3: TGTGCCAGCAGTATTTACGGGACAGGGGGCTATGGCTACACCTTC. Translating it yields CASSIYGTGGYGYTF.

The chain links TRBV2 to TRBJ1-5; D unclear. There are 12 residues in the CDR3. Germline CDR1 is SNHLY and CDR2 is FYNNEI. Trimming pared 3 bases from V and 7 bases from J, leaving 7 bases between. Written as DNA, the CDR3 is TGTGCCAGCAGTGATGAGGGCCAGCCCCAGCATTTT. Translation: CASSDEGQPQHF.